Detailed here is one T cell receptor beta chain. Its antigen is unknown. One base away there is no much larger clone; base qualities are not given. The sample belongs to a study of blood T cell repertoires in COVID-19 (dated by TCRdb to the early 2020s). Study-level background: Samples covering the acute and convalescent phases of COVID-19 were provided by collaborators in the United States, Italy and Spain. The prospective study material was composed of cDNA or gDNA derived from T cells, B-cell-depleted T cells, or PBMCs. The sample metadata nearly always contained a de-identified subject ID, COVID-19 status, age in years and sex. Subjects who had been exposed to COVID-19, were actively infected with it, or had recovered from it provided the deeply sampled blood TCRbeta repertoires that made up the dataset. The repertoires were released in a freely available public database intended as a resource for research on the immune response to SARS-CoV-2. The samples were drawn from two sources: the first 160 participants of the ongoing ImmuneRACE study, and fewer than 1,500 subjects contributed by 6 global collaborators. Where available, HLA class I and class II types were obtained from metadata supplied by the sample provider rather than from assay-based typing.

General conclusions and limits of the study: The quantity of clinical and demographic metadata differed by source and by participant and was supplied without curation.

Per the germline V gene, SGHAT is the CDR1 and FQNNGV is the CDR2. V is cut back by 1 base and J by 4 bases, with 5 bases in the junction unmatched. Taken from cysteine to phenylalanine, the CDR3 has 15 residues. The retained sequence is limited to the CDR3, 45 bases, with the frame set at the first base. The immunoSEQ Assay, a bias-controlled multiplex PCR, was used to amplify TCRbeta CDR3 regions from genomic DNA. In the original analysis: The number of nucleated cells in each sample was estimated from the amplification of reference gene primers within the assay. To quantify the absolute abundance of each unique TCRbeta CDR3 rearrangement, sequence reads were collapsed and filtered. For each sample, productive Simpson clonality was calculated as the square root of Simpson's diversity index over productive rearrangements. TCRdb holds this immuneACCESS table with in-frame rearrangements only. Some clones are missing; in checked studies, unresolved V genes explain under half, and the rest has no known cause. V and J calls and clone size follow that table, whereas D and trimming were derived from the DNA. Present in this sample are 50,000 to 65,000 clones, more than 80% of which were seen just once. The ten biggest clones cover roughly 15% of the sample.

The collaborating institutions used their own protocols to collect whole blood in K2EDTA tubes. For TCRbeta analysis, collaborators shipped samples in one of three forms: frozen whole blood, isolated PBMCs, or DNA extracted from either of those sample types. The sample comprised peripheral blood. The chain joins TRBV11-2 to TRBJ2-3, and TRBD1 matches 7 of the central bases. This TCR derives from a human donor in a cohort sampled during active COVID-19. The CDR3 amino acid sequence is: CASSLGQGIADTQYF. The base sequence is TGTGCCAGCAGCTTAGGACAGGGTATCGCAGATACGCAGTATTTT.